This T cell receptor beta chain was observed in a study of early T cells in non-severe SARS-CoV-2 infection. Study-level background: The chains were unpaired, and the sequenced material was bulk RNA from unsorted whole blood. Study-wide results and caveats: Matches to VDJdb favored anti-spike CD8 responses and missed private and CD4 specificities.

Trimming cost V 3 bases and J 7 bases; bases outside gene matches: 9. The CDR3 totals 15 residues. Germline V CDR1 and CDR2: LNHDA, SQIVND (reference sequence). Unique molecular identifiers were attached to individual cDNA molecules. Using its own MiXCR run on the 5' RACE reads, TCRdb lists one record per CDR3 protein. The sample records more than 60,000 distinct CDR3 sequences, under 15% being singletons. The sample holds a few counts of this clonotype. The antigen is undetermined. Sample: whole blood, taken at baseline. This TCR was recovered from an adult who was a healthcare worker with PCR-confirmed SARS-CoV-2 infection or an uninfected control (not recorded which). The chain has TRBV19 and TRBJ1-5; 7 positions match TRBD1. The chain's CDR3 is CASSIKEGGSQPQHF. Written as DNA, the CDR3 is TGTGCCAGTAGTATCAAGGAAGGGGGCAGCCAGCCCCAGCATTTT.